Listed below are T cell receptor beta chains from one sample, sequenced in a study of blood T cell repertoires in COVID-19. Sequencing was performed with immunoSEQ multiplex PCR; in TCRdb, only in-frame clones are kept and a portion is missing. The sample consists of 30,000 to 40,000 clones, just over 85% of them appearing once. Source material: peripheral blood. The receptors here all came from a human donor in a cohort sampled during active COVID-19. CDR3s include the opening cysteine and the closing phenylalanine or tryptophan. The D gene is left open where the match is weak. The size entry is marked missing in some rows and otherwise reads once, few, many or a size class.

d_call clone_size j_call v_call cdr3_aa cdr3_nt
TRBD2 . TRBJ2-3 TRBV19 CASSIDSVSGTSTDTQYF TGTGCCAGTAGTATAGATTCCGTCAGCGGGACGAGCACAGATACGCAGTATTTT
. . TRBJ1-5 TRBV6-6 CASSYAYQGLGQPQHF TGTGCCAGCAGTTACGCCTATCAGGGACTTGGGCAGCCCCAGCATTTT
TRBD2 . TRBJ2-3 TRBV28 CASRTRRAGDSTQYF TGTGCCAGCAGGACCCGGCGGGCGGGAGACAGTACGCAGTATTTT
. . TRBJ2-7 TRBV27 CASSRPGVNSYEQYF TGTGCCAGCAGTCGCCCAGGGGTGAACTCCTACGAGCAGTACTTC
TRBD1 . TRBJ1-1 TRBV25-1 CASSPPPRGQTNTEAFF TGTGCCAGCAGTCCACCACCCCGGGGACAGACCAACACTGAAGCTTTCTTT
TRBD1 . TRBJ1-6 TRBV11-2 CASSLVTGGSPLHF TGTGCCAGCAGCTTAGTGACAGGGGGATCACCCCTCCACTTT
. . TRBJ2-7 TRBV19 CASRRTEAYEQYF TGTGCCAGTAGAAGGACAGAGGCCTACGAGCAGTACTTC
TRBD1 . TRBJ2-1 TRBV9 CASSADRGLSYNEQFF TGTGCCAGCAGCGCGGACAGGGGGCTATCCTACAATGAGCAGTTCTTC
TRBD1 . TRBJ1-4 TRBV5-8 CASSPRGRGRTNEKLFF TGTGCCAGCAGCCCTAGAGGAAGGGGGCGAACTAATGAAAAACTGTTTTTT
TRBD2 . TRBJ2-5 TRBV18 CASSPNPGLAGQETQYF TGTGCCAGCTCACCAAATCCGGGACTAGCGGGACAAGAGACCCAGTACTTC
. . TRBJ2-3 TRBV5-4 CASSLGVADGTDTQYF TGTGCCAGCAGCTTGGGAGTAGCGGACGGCACAGATACGCAGTATTTT
. . TRBJ2-5 TRBV7-9 CASSSPPGETQYF TGTGCCAGCAGCTCTCCCCCGGGAGAGACCCAGTACTTC
. . TRBJ2-5 TRBV6-5 CASSYSLQGQETQYF TGTGCCAGCAGTTACTCGTTACAGGGTCAAGAGACCCAGTACTTC
TRBD1 . TRBJ2-2 TRBV18 CASSRQGDTGELFF TGTGCCAGCTCACGACAGGGGGACACCGGGGAGCTGTTTTTT
. once TRBJ2-4 TRBV12-3/TRBV12-4 CASSSRDSNIQYF TGTGCCAGCAGTTCTCGGGACTCAAACATTCAGTACTTC
TRBD1 . TRBJ2-7 TRBV5-5 CASSGRDRGTDEQYF TGTGCCAGCAGCGGCCGGGACAGGGGTACCGACGAGCAGTACTTC
TRBD2 few TRBJ2-1 TRBV29-1 CSVSTSGVGNEQFF TGCAGCGTCTCGACTAGCGGGGTGGGCAATGAGCAGTTCTTC
TRBD1 . TRBJ1-5 TRBV18 CASSPRTGPYSNQPQHF TGTGCCAGCTCACCCCGGACAGGGCCTTATAGCAATCAGCCCCAGCATTTT
TRBD2 . TRBJ2-1 TRBV5-1 CASSLDWTSSPDEQFF TGCGCCAGCAGCTTGGATTGGACTAGCTCTCCAGATGAGCAGTTCTTC
TRBD1 . TRBJ2-1 TRBV7-2 CASSRKGTGGRDEQFF TGTGCCAGCAGCCGTAAAGGGACAGGGGGCAGGGATGAGCAGTTCTTC